These 2 T cell receptor beta chains originate from one sample sequenced in a study of OX40 agonist ivuxolimab in advanced cancers. Clones were read by immunoSEQ multiplex PCR, and TCRdb kept only the in-frame ones, dropping some. Of approximately 80,000 clones listed, under 95% are singletons. This material consisted of CD4+ or CD8+ T cells sorted from blood, taken in a trial of the OX40 agonist ivuxolimab. These TCRs come from an adult with an advanced solid tumor such as melanoma, head and neck, liver or kidney cancer.

V is TRBV28 and J is TRBJ2-5; TRBD2 aligns across 9 bases. Judging by the DNA end, TRBJ2-7 fits better; the J call may be wrong. The CDR3 loop spans 15 amino acids. CDR1 is MDHEN and CDR2 is SYDVKM in the germline V gene. CDR3 coding DNA: TGTGCCAGCAGTAGGCTAGCGGGGCAAGTCTACGAGCAGTACTTC. Protein product: CASSRLAGQVYEQYF.

The chain is built from TRBV21-1 and TRBJ2-7; TRBD2, the D gene given by the table, was not confirmed from the DNA. TRBV21-1 has pseudogene status. The length of the CDR3 is 19 residues. The CDR3 loop is CASSPLGLAGGKGAYEQYF. Written as DNA, the CDR3 is TGTGCCAGCAGCCCCCTTGGACTAGCGGGAGGGAAAGGGGCCTACGAGCAGTACTTC.